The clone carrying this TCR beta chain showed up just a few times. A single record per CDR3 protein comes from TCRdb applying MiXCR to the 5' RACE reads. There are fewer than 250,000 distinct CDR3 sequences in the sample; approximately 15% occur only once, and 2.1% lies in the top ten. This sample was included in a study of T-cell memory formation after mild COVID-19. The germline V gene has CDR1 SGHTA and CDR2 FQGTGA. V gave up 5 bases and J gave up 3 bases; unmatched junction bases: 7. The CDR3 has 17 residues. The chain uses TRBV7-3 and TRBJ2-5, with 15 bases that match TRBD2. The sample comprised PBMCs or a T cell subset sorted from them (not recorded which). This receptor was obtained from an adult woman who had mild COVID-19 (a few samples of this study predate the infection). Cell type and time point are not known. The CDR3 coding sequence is TGTGCCAGCAGCCCTGGGACTAGCGGGGGGCGAAAAGAGACCCAGTACTTC. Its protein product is CASSPGTSGGRKETQYF.